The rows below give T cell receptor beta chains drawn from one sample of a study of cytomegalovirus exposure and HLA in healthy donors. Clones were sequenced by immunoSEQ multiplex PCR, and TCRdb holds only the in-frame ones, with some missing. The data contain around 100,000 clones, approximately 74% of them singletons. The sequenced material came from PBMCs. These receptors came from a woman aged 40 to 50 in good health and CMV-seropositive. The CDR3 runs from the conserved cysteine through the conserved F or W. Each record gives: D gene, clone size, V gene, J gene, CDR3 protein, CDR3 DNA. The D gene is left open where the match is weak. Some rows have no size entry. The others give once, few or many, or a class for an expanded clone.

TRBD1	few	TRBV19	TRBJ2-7	CASSFPHSTGGGYEQYF	TGTGCCAGTAGTTTCCCCCACTCGACAGGGGGAGGCTACGAGCAGTACTTC
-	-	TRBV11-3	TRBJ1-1	CASSTQRAKNTEAFF	TGTGCCAGCAGCACCCAGAGGGCCAAGAACACTGAAGCTTTCTTT
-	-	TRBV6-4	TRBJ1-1	CASSTGMATEAFF	TGTGCCAGCAGTACCGGGATGGCCACTGAAGCTTTCTTT
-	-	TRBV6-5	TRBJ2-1	CASSRLAYNEQFF	TGTGCCAGCAGTCGACTAGCCTACAATGAGCAGTTCTTC
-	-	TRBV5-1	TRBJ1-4	CASSWGRAGEKLFF	TGCGCCAGCAGCTGGGGCAGGGCAGGTGAAAAACTGTTTTTT
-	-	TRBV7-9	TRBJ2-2	CASSFSYLSPSGTGELFF	TGTGCCAGCAGCTTCTCTTACTTGAGCCCCTCGGGCACCGGGGAGCTGTTTTTT
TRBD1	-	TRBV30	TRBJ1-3	CAWTRGTGGQRNTIYF	TGTGCCTGGACGAGGGGGACAGGGGGCCAGAGAAACACCATATATTTT
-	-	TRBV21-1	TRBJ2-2	CASSNPGQRGTGELFF	TGTGCCAGCAGCAATCCGGGGCAGCGGGGCACCGGGGAGCTGTTTTTT
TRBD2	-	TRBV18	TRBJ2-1	CASSPTSVAYNEQFF	TGTGCCAGCTCACCTACTAGCGTGGCCTACAATGAGCAGTTCTTC
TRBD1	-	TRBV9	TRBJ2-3	CASSSQDRGDTQYF	TGTGCCAGCAGCTCCCAGGACAGGGGAGATACGCAGTATTTT
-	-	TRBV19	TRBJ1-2	CASTNPQYGYTF	TGTGCCAGCACTAACCCCCAGTATGGCTACACCTTC
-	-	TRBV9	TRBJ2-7	CASSVLGGANEQYF	TGTGCCAGCAGCGTACTTGGCGGGGCAAACGAGCAGTACTTC
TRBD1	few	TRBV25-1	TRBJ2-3	CASSARQGALDTQYF	TGTGCCAGCAGTGCTCGACAGGGGGCCTTGGATACGCAGTATTTT
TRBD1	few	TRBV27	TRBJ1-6	CASSLRDRGNNSPLHF	TGTGCCAGCAGCCTCCGGGACAGGGGGAATAATTCACCCCTCCACTTT
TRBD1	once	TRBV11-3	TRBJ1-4	CASSAGQGGEKLFF	TGTGCCAGCAGCGCGGGACAGGGCGGGGAAAAACTGTTTTTT
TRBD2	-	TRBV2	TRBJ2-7	CASTQRGGDEQYF	TGTGCCAGCACCCAACGGGGGGGTGACGAGCAGTACTTC
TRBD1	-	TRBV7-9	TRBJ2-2	CASSLRYLQGGPNTGELFF	TGTGCCAGCAGCTTACGCTACCTACAGGGGGGCCCGAACACCGGGGAGCTGTTTTTT
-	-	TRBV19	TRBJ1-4	CASSIGGTTNEKLFF	TGTGCCAGTAGTATAGGCGGAACAACTAATGAAAAACTGTTTTTT
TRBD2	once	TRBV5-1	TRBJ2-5	CASSLVVSGVSETQYF	TGCGCCAGCAGCTTGGTGGTTAGCGGGGTCTCAGAGACCCAGTACTTC
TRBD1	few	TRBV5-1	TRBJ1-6	CASSLEGTGGSPLHF	TGCGCCAGCAGCTTGGAGGGGACAGGGGGTTCACCCCTCCACTTT
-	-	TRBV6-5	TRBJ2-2	CASKTTSHTGELFF	TGTGCCAGCAAAACCACTAGCCACACCGGGGAGCTGTTTTTT
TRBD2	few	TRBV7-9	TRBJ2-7	CASSLVAGVNEQYF	TGTGCCAGCAGCTTAGTTGCGGGGGTAAACGAGCAGTACTTC
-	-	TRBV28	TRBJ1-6	CASSPDGISNSPLHF	TGTGCCAGCAGCCCAGACGGGATCTCAAATTCACCCCTCCACTTT
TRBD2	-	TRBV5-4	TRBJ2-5	CASSAASAGVGYGAQYF	TGTGCCAGCAGCGCCGCGTCGGCGGGGGTCGGCTACGGGGCCCAGTACTTC
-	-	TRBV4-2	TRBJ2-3	CASSYGDTQYF	TGTGCCAGCAGCTACGGGGATACGCAGTATTTT
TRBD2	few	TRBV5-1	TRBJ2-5	CASSFSPGGQETQYF	TGCGCCAGCAGCTTTTCACCGGGGGGTCAAGAGACCCAGTACTTC
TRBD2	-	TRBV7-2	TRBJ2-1	CASSLDSGGFNEQFF	TGTGCCAGCAGCTTAGATAGCGGGGGGTTTAATGAGCAGTTCTTC
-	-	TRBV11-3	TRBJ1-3	CASSLVAGTGNTIYF	TGTGCCAGCAGCTTAGTGGCGGGGACTGGAAACACCATATATTTT
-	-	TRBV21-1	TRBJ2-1	CASSKLGLRFF	TGTGCCAGCAGCAAGCTGGGCTTGCGGTTCTTC
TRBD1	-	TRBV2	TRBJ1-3	CASSAGRGIENTIYF	TGTGCCAGCAGTGCGGGCAGGGGGATCGAAAACACCATATATTTT
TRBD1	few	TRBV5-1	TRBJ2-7	CASSLAGGEQYF	TGCGCCAGCAGCTTGGCAGGGGGCGAGCAGTACTTC
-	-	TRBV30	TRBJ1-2	CAWSVSANYGYTF	TGTGCCTGGAGTGTGTCGGCTAACTATGGCTACACCTTC
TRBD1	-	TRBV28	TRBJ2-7	CASSIDRAPTYEQYF	TGTGCCAGCAGTATAGACAGGGCTCCCACCTACGAGCAGTACTTC
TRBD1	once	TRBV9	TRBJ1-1	CASSLTGKNTEAFF	TGTGCCAGCAGCTTGACAGGGAAGAACACTGAAGCTTTCTTT
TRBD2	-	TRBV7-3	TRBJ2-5	CASSQTSGGGETQYF	TGTGCCAGCAGCCAGACTAGCGGGGGTGGTGAGACCCAGTACTTC
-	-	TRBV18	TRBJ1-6	CASSQGQGNSPLHF	TGTGCCAGCTCTCAGGGGCAGGGTAATTCACCCCTCCACTTT
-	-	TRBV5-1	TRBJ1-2	CASSPLDRAYGYTF	TGCGCCAGCAGCCCACTAGACCGCGCCTATGGCTACACCTTC